A selection of T cell receptor beta chains follows, all from one sample in a study of spatial heterogeneity in lung cancer. From the 5' RACE reads, TCRdb called clonotypes with MiXCR, one entry per CDR3 protein. The table has 60,000 to 90,000 distinct CDR3 sequences, 10% to 15% seen once. This specimen was PBMCs, taken at surgery. Receptors were obtained from a male donor with early-stage non-small cell lung cancer. The CDR3 runs from the conserved cysteine through the conserved F or W. A D gene is named only where the DNA matches it firmly. Where a row states a size, it is once, few, many or the class of an expanded clone; other rows omit it.

D gene	V gene	J gene	clone size	CDR3 length	CDR3 protein	CDR3 DNA
-	TRBV12-3/TRBV12-4	TRBJ1-5	few	13	CASSPSGYQPQHF	TGTGCCAGCAGCCCGTCCGGCTATCAGCCCCAGCATTTT
-	TRBV20-1	TRBJ2-7	-	14	CSAKPPRSSYEQYF	TGCAGTGCTAAACCCCCGCGGAGCTCCTACGAGCAGTACTTC
-	TRBV7-8	TRBJ2-1	-	15	CASSNRVNMGNEQFF	TGTGCCAGCAGCAACAGGGTTAATATGGGCAATGAGCAGTTCTTC
-	TRBV20-1	TRBJ1-1	few	13	CSFPQALNTEAFF	TGCAGCTTCCCCCAGGCGCTGAACACTGAAGCTTTCTTT
-	TRBV11-1	TRBJ2-1	many	14	CASSLQRRYNEQFF	TGTGCCAGCAGCTTACAGCGGAGGTACAATGAGCAGTTCTTC
TRBD1	TRBV12-3/TRBV12-4	TRBJ1-2	few	13	CASTLGQGVGYTF	TGTGCCAGCACCCTGGGACAGGGTGTTGGCTACACCTTC
TRBD1	TRBV27	TRBJ2-5	few	13	CASSMTGRETQYF	TGTGCCAGCAGTATGACAGGGAGAGAGACCCAGTACTTC
-	TRBV12-3/TRBV12-4	TRBJ1-1	many	15	CASSFDLRGDTEAFF	TGTGCCAGCAGTTTTGATCTAAGAGGGGACACTGAAGCTTTCTTT
TRBD1	TRBV7-9	TRBJ1-1	many	13	CASSRQGVPEAFF	TGTGCCAGCAGCCGACAGGGAGTACCTGAAGCTTTCTTT
-	TRBV30	TRBJ1-1	few	14	CAWGEAGMITEAFF	TGTGCCTGGGGGGAGGCAGGGATGATAACTGAAGCTTTCTTT
-	TRBV18	TRBJ2-7	-	14	CASSRGLTVDEQYF	TGTGCCAGCTCACGGGGGTTGACAGTGGACGAGCAGTACTTC
-	TRBV29-1	TRBJ2-7	-	13	CSVLQSRFYEQYF	TGCAGCGTTCTCCAAAGCAGGTTCTACGAGCAGTACTTC
-	TRBV3-1	TRBJ2-7	many	15	CASSQAWQGPYEQYF	TGTGCCAGCAGCCAAGCGTGGCAGGGGCCCTACGAGCAGTACTTC
-	TRBV4-1	TRBJ2-6	few	15	CASSLTTSGANVLTF	TGCGCCAGCAGCCTTACCACCTCTGGGGCCAACGTCCTGACTTTC
-	TRBV3-1	TRBJ1-1	-	15	CASSQDSFWNTEAFF	TGTGCCAGCAGCCAAGACTCTTTCTGGAACACTGAAGCTTTCTTT
TRBD2	TRBV3-1	TRBJ2-2	-	16	CASKAGPSGNTGELFF	TGTGCCAGCAAAGCGGGGCCTAGCGGTAACACCGGGGAGCTGTTTTTT
-	TRBV9	TRBJ1-2	-	14	CASSQMDGNYGYTF	TGTGCCAGCAGCCAAATGGACGGTAACTATGGCTACACCTTC
TRBD2	TRBV7-9	TRBJ2-1	-	18	CASSLVPSSGSSYNEQFF	TGTGCCAGCAGCTTAGTCCCTTCTAGCGGGAGCTCCTACAATGAGCAGTTCTTC
-	TRBV21-1	TRBJ2-5	many	17	CASSKALCLAAQETQYF	TGTGCCAGCAGCAAAGCGCTTTGCCTAGCGGCCCAAGAGACCCAGTACTTC
TRBD2	TRBV28	TRBJ2-5	few	14	CASSPLAGRETQYF	TGTGCCAGCAGTCCCTTAGCGGGAAGAGAGACCCAGTACTTC
-	TRBV5-5	TRBJ2-5	-	15	CASSSPTGRGETQYF	TGTGCCAGCAGCTCACCGACTGGACGGGGAGAGACCCAGTACTTC
TRBD2	TRBV12-3/TRBV12-4	TRBJ2-3	few	15	CASSLFAGGIDTQYF	TGTGCCAGCAGTTTATTTGCGGGAGGGATAGATACGCAGTATTTT
-	TRBV5-4	TRBJ1-2	many	12	CASSWGNYGYTF	TGTGCCAGCAGCTGGGGGAACTATGGCTACACCTTC
-	TRBV3-1	TRBJ1-1	-	13	CASSQVTGTEAFF	TGTGCCAGCAGCCAAGTGACGGGAACTGAAGCTTTCTTT